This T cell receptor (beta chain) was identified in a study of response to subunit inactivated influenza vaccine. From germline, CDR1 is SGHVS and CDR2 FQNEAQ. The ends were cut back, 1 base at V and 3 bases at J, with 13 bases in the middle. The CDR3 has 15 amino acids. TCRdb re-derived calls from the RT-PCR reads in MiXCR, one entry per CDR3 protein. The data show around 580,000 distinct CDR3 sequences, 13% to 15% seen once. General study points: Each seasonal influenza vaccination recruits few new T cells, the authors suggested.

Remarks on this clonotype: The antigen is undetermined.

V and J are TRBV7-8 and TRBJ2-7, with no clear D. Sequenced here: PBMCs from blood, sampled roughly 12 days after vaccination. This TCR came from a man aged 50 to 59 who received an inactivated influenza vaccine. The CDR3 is CASSLVVSSHYEQYF. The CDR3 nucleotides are TGTGCCAGCAGCTTAGTAGTCAGCAGCCACTACGAGCAGTACTTC. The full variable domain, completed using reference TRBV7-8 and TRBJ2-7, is GAGVSQSPRYKVAKRGQDVALRCDPISGHVSLFWYQQALGQGPEFLTYFQNEAQLDKSGLPSDRFFAERPEGSVSTLKIQRTQQEDSAVYLCASSLVVSSHYEQYFGPGTRLTVT.